Presented here are 16 T cell receptor beta chains from one specimen sequenced in a study of OX40 agonist ivuxolimab in advanced cancers. Generated by immunoSEQ multiplex PCR, the TCRdb table keeps only in-frame clones and is missing some. The repertoire includes about 110,000 clones, 91% of them detected once, and approximately 0.63% sits in the top ten. Specimen: CD4+ or CD8+ T cells sorted from blood, collected in a trial of the OX40 agonist ivuxolimab. These receptors originate from an adult with an advanced solid tumor such as melanoma, head and neck, liver or kidney cancer.

The chain is built from TRBV6-1 and TRBJ2-7; D call uncertain. With 2 bases removed from V and 3 bases from J, the gap between germline ends came to 11 bases. This CDR3 spans 14 amino acids. Germline V gives CDR1 MNHNS, CDR2 SASEGT. CDR3 in DNA: TGTGCCAGCAGTGAAATTCGAGGAAGCTACGAGCAGTACTTC. Translating it yields CASSEIRGSYEQYF.

The chain has TRBV2 and TRBJ1-1; D is undetermined. Trimming cost V 2 bases and J 4 bases, with 2 bases left between them. The CDR3 runs to 11 residues. CDR1 and CDR2 (germline): SNHLY, FYNNEI. CDR3 nucleotides: TGTGCCAGCAGTGAATTCACTGAAGCTTTCTTT. This translates into CASSEFTEAFF.

This rearrangement joins TRBV5-1 to TRBJ1-2, with D unclear. The CDR3 consists of 13 residues. Germline CDR1 SGHRS, CDR2 YFSETQ. V dropped 1 base and J dropped 6 bases, with 10 bases sitting between them. CDR3 residues: CASSLLGFHGYTF. The DNA for the CDR3 is TGCGCCAGCAGCTTGTTAGGGTTTCATGGCTACACCTTC.

The rearrangement links TRBV6-1 to TRBJ2-5; TRBD2 matches at 10 bases. V shed 6 bases, J shed 4 bases, and the junction held 8 bases outside the gene matches. CDR1 MNHNS and CDR2 SASEGT come from the germline V gene. The CDR3 is 15 residues long. Here the CDR3 DNA reads TGTGCCAGCAGCCAGACTAGCGGGTGGGCAGAGACCCAGTACTTC. Translated, it gives CASSQTSGWAETQYF.

The gene calls are TRBV10-3 and TRBJ1-5; D unresolved. The CDR3 contains 13 residues. The V end was cut by 2 bases, the J end by 3 bases, with 5 bases between. Germline loops: CDR1 ENHRY, CDR2 SYGVKD. The CDR3: CAISERDNQPQHF. The CDR3 DNA follows: TGTGCCATCAGTGAGCGGGACAATCAGCCCCAGCATTTT.

The V gene is TRBV2, the J gene TRBJ2-5; D might be TRBD1 (5 bases). The CDR3 runs 13 residues. V shed 9 bases and J shed 1 base, with 12 bases lying between them. Germline values: CDR1 SNHLY, CDR2 FYNNEI. CDR3 coding DNA: TGTGCCAGACTTTCTGACAGCCAAGAGACCCAGTACTTC. Its protein product is CARLSDSQETQYF.

Note on this clone: In the same sample, other DNA sequences code for this CDR3. This chain connects TRBV18 to TRBJ2-5; D is undetermined. The CDR3 totals 13 residues. Germline V gene sequence: CDR1 KGHSH, CDR2 LQKENI. Between the trimmed V and J ends, which lost 0 bases and 1 base, there was a span of 3 bases. CDR3 region: CASSPPVQETQYF. CDR3 nucleotides: TGTGCCAGCTCACCACCGGTCCAAGAGACCCAGTACTTC. Variable domain in full (rest from reference TRBV18 and TRBJ2-5): NAGVMQNPRHLVRRRGQEARLRCSPMKGHSHVYWYRQLPEEGLKFMVYLQKENIIDESGMPKERFSAEFPKEGPSILRIQQVVRGDSAAYFCASSPPVQETQYFGPGTRLLVL.

This clone was seen once. This chain connects TRBV4-1 to TRBJ1-4; 10 bases map to TRBD1. The CDR3 runs to 16 residues. Germline CDR1 MGHRA, CDR2 YSYEKL. The V segment lost 0 bases and the J segment 5 bases; nucleotides outside the gene matches: 3. CDR3 DNA sequence: TGCGCCAGCAGCCAAGAGATGGGACAGGGGAATGAAAAACTGTTTTTT. This encodes CASSQEMGQGNEKLFF.

This CDR3 is CASSEGAGGRTYEQYF. In DNA, the CDR3 is TGTGCCAGCAGTGAGGGGGCTGGGGGGCGGACCTACGAGCAGTACTTC. The rearrangement uses TRBV6-1 and TRBJ2-7, with D perhaps being TRBD1 or TRBD2 (6 bases each). Germline V gene lookup returns CDR1 MNHNS and CDR2 SASEGT. Between the trimmed V and J ends, which lost 3 bases and 2 bases, there was a span of 17 bases. The CDR3 runs 16 residues.

The V gene is TRBV12-5, the J gene TRBJ2-5; D not certain. Trimming removed 1 base at V and 5 bases at J, with 17 bases between. Looked up from germline, CDR1 is LGHNT and CDR2 is FRNRAP. This CDR3 is 16 amino acids long. The chain's CDR3 is CASGLGLPPSGETQYF. CDR3 DNA sequence: TGTGCTAGTGGTTTGGGACTTCCTCCTTCTGGGGAGACCCAGTACTTC.

The chain uses TRBV5-1 and TRBJ1-2; 8 positions match TRBD1. The ends lost 4 bases at V and 5 bases at J; junction bases unmatched: 22. The CDR3 has 19 amino acids. The germline gives CDR1 SGHRS, CDR2 YFSETQ. The CDR3: CASSQGGWSSGTGGYGYTF. DNA for the CDR3: TGCGCCAGCAGCCAAGGGGGGTGGTCCTCCGGGACAGGAGGGTATGGCTACACCTTC.

The chain carries TRBV2 and TRBJ2-2; D unclear. Between the trimmed V and J ends, which lost 4 bases and 6 bases, there was a span of 12 bases. Germline V lookup: CDR1 SNHLY, CDR2 FYNNEI. The length of the CDR3 is 14 residues. The CDR3 reads CASSVVQGAGELFF. CDR3 DNA: TGTGCCAGCAGTGTCGTCCAAGGAGCCGGGGAGCTGTTTTTT.

The rearrangement links TRBV11-3 to TRBJ1-1; D not resolved. Trimming took 0 bases from V and 6 from J, leaving 14 bases between them. Germline CDR1 and CDR2: SGHNT and YENEEA. The CDR3 is 15 residues long. CDR3 loop: CASSLEGSTPAEAFF. Here the CDR3 DNA reads TGTGCCAGCAGCTTAGAGGGTTCAACCCCTGCTGAAGCTTTCTTT.

The rearrangement uses TRBV7-8 and TRBJ2-1; 11 bases align to TRBD2. This CDR3 contains 16 residues. CDR1 SGHVS and CDR2 FQNEAQ come from the germline V gene. With 4 bases clipped from V and 2 bases from J, the junction kept 4 bases outside the gene matches. CDR3: CASSYNSGGAYNEQFF. CDR3 in DNA: TGTGCCAGCAGCTATAATAGCGGGGGGGCCTACAATGAGCAGTTCTTC. Using reference TRBV7-8 and TRBJ2-1 for the parts outside the CDR3, the full variable domain is GAGVSQSPRYKVAKRGQDVALRCDPISGHVSLFWYQQALGQGPEFLTYFQNEAQLDKSGLPSDRFFAERPEGSVSTLKIQRTQQEDSAVYLCASSYNSGGAYNEQFFGPGTRLTVL.

This sequence joins TRBV6-1 and TRBJ1-1, with no clear D. CDR1 MNHNS and CDR2 SASEGT come from the germline V gene. Between the trimmed V and J ends, which lost 1 base and 6 bases, there was a span of 3 bases. The CDR3 spans 11 residues. This chain's CDR3 is CASSEVAEAFF. The DNA for the CDR3 is TGTGCCAGCAGTGAAGTAGCTGAAGCTTTCTTT.

V is TRBV23-1 and J is TRBJ1-1, with D unclear. TRBV23-1 is an ORF for which the function is uncertain. The germline V and J ends were trimmed by 3 bases and 0 bases, with 14 bases remaining between them. This CDR3 is 16 amino acids long. The CDR3 DNA sequence: TGCGCCAGCAGTCACATAAAGGGTACGCTGAACACTGAAGCTTTCTTT. As protein: CASSHIKGTLNTEAFF.